A single sample is the source of the 6 T cell receptor beta chains below, sequenced in a study of blood T cell repertoires in COVID-19. Generated by immunoSEQ multiplex PCR, the TCRdb table keeps only in-frame clones and is missing some. The sample yields some 54,000 clones, around 85% seen once. Source material: peripheral blood. These receptor sequences come from a woman over 75 with COVID-19, enrolled during active disease.

This clone was seen just once. The DNA of the CDR3 is TGTGCCAGCAGCCGCTCACAGGGGACCGATGAGCAGTTCTTC. As protein: CASSRSQGTDEQFF. The rearrangement uses TRBV7-2 and TRBJ2-1, with TRBD1 identical over 7 bases. Losses at the gene ends were 5 bases for V and 8 bases for J; bases not matched to a gene: 9. CDR1 is SGHTA, CDR2 FQGNSA, per germline. The CDR3 has 14 residues.

The chain recombines TRBV5-5 with TRBJ2-3; D is unclear. V dropped 5 bases and J dropped 0 bases, with 10 bases sitting between them. Germline V gives CDR1 SGHKS, CDR2 YYEKEE (reference sequence). The CDR3 loop spans 14 amino acids. This CDR3 is CASSSLPSTDTQYF. For the CDR3, the DNA is TGTGCCAGCAGTTCTCTACCTAGCACAGATACGCAGTATTTT. The variable domain in full, with the rest retrieved from reference TRBV5-5 and TRBJ2-3, is DAGVTQSPTHLIKTRGQQVTLRCSPISGHKSVSWYQQVLGQGPQFIFQYYEKEERGRGNFPDRFSARQFPNYSSELNVNALLLGDSALYLCASSSLPSTDTQYFGPGTRLTVL.

This clone was counted a few times. The genes are TRBV28 and TRBJ2-2, with 7 bases lining up with TRBD2. J lost 1 base, V lost 6 bases, and 8 bases had no gene match. The CDR3 consists of 16 residues. CDR1 and CDR2 (germline): MDHEN, SYDVKM. CDR3 residues: CASSPPSGWNTGELFF. The CDR3 nucleotides read TGTGCCAGCAGCCCGCCTAGCGGTTGGAACACCGGGGAGCTGTTTTTT.

The rearrangement joins TRBV29-1 to TRBJ2-7; the D is unclear. From germline, CDR1 is SQVTM and CDR2 ANQGSEA. The CDR3 is 12 residues long. Trimming removed 5 bases from V and 6 bases from J, with 14 bases in between. CDR3 sequence (DNA): TGCAGCGTTTTGACGACACAAGCCGAGCAGTACTTC. It translates to CSVLTTQAEQYF.

This chain uses TRBV27 with TRBJ1-1, with 7 bases identical to TRBD1. Germline CDR1 MNHEY, CDR2 SMNVEV (reference sequence). The CDR3 loop spans 15 amino acids. The junction had 5 bases not matched to a gene; V was cut back by 1 base and J by 3 bases. CDR3 nucleotides: TGTGCCAGCAGTTTATTACAGGGGTCCTACACTGAAGCTTTCTTT. This codes for CASSLLQGSYTEAFF.

This clone appeared a few times. This chain uses TRBV7-3 with TRBJ2-3; D is possibly TRBD2 (6 bases). The CDR3 runs to 15 residues. V was pared by 8 bases and J by 0 bases, with 15 bases between. Germline V gene sequence: CDR1 SGHTA, CDR2 FQGTGA. CDR3: CASALLASSTDTQYF. CDR3 bases: TGTGCCAGCGCCTTGCTAGCGAGTAGCACAGATACGCAGTATTTT. Supplemented by reference TRBV7-3 and TRBJ2-3, the full variable domain reads GAGVSQTPSNKVTEKGKYVELRCDPISGHTALYWYRQSLGQGPEFLIYFQGTGAADDSGLPNDRFFAVRPEGSVSTLKIQRTERGDSAVYLCASALLASSTDTQYFGPGTRLTVL.